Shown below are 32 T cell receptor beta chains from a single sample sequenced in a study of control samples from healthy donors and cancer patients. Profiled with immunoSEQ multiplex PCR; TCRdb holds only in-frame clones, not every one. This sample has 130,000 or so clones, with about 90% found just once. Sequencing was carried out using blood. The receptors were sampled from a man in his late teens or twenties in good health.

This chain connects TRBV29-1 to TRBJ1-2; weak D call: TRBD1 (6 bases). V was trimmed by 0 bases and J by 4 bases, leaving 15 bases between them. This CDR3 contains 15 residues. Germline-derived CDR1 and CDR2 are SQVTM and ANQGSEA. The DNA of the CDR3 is TGCAGCGTTGAAGATAGGCGACAGGATATCTATGGCTACACCTTC. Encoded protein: CSVEDRRQDIYGYTF.

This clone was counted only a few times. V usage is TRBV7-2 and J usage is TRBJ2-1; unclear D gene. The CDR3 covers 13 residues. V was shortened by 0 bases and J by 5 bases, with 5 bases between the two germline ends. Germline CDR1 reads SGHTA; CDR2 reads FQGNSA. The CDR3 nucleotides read TGTGCCAGCAGCTTAGCCTCGGACAATGAGCAGTTCTTC. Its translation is CASSLASDNEQFF.

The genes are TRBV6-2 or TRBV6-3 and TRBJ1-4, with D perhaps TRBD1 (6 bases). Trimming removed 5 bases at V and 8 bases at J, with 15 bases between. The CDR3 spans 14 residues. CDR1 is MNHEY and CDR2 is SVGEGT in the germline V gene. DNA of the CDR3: TGTGCCAGCAGTCGGGCTGCGAGGGGGGAAAAACTGTTTTTT. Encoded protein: CASSRAARGEKLFF.

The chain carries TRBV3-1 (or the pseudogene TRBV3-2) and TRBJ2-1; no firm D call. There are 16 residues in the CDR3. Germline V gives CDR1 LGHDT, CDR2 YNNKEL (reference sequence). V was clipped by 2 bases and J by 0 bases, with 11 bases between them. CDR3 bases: TGTGCCAGCAGCCAAAATGTTGTCAGCTCCTACAATGAGCAGTTCTTC. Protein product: CASSQNVVSSYNEQFF.

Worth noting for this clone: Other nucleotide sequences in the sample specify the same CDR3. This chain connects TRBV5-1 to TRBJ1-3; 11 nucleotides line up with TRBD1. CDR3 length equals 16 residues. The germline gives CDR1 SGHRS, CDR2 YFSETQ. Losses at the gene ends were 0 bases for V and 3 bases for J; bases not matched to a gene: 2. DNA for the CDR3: TGCGCCAGCAGCTTGGCGGGACAGGGGGATGGAAACACCATATATTTT. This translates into CASSLAGQGDGNTIYF.

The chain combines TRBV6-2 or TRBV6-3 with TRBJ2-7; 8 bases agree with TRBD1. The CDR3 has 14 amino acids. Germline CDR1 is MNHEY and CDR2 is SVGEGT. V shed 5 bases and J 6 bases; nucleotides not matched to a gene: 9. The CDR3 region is CASSTSWTGSEQYF. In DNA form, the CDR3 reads TGTGCCAGCAGTACTAGCTGGACAGGGAGCGAGCAGTACTTC.

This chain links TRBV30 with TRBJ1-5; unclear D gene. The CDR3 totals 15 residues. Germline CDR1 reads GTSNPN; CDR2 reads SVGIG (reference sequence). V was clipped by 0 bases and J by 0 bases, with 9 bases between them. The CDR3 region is CAWSVSEYSNQPQHF. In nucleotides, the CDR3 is TGTGCCTGGAGTGTTTCTGAGTATAGCAATCAGCCCCAGCATTTT.

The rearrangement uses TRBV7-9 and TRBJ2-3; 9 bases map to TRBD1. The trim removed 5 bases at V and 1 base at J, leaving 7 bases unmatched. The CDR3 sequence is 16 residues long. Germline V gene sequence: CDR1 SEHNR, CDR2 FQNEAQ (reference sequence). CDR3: CASSPTGGSGTDTQYF. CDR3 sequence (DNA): TGTGCCAGCAGCCCAACAGGGGGCTCGGGCACAGATACGCAGTATTTT.

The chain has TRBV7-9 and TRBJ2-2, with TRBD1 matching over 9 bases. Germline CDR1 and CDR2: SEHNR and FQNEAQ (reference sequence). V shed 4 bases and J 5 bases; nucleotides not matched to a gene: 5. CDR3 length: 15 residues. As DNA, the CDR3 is TGTGCCAGCAGCTCCGGGGACAGGGAAACCGGGGAGCTGTTTTTT. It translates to CASSSGDRETGELFF.

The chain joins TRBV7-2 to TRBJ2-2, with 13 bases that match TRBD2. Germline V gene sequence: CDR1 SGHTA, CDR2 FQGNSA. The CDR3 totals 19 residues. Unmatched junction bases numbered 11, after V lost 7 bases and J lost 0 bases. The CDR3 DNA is TGTGCCAGCACCTCACGGGGACTAGCGGGGCGATCGAACACCGGGGAGCTGTTTTTT. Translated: CASTSRGLAGRSNTGELFF.

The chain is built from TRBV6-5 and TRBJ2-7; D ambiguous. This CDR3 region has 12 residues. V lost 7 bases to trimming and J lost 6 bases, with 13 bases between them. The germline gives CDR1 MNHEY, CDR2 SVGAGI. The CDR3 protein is CASIGEVTEQYF. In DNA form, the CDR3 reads TGTGCCAGCATCGGCGAGGTGACCGAGCAGTACTTC.

The DNA for the CDR3 is TGTGCCAGCAGCTTAGCGGCGGGACTATACAATGAGCAGTTCTTC. This gives the protein CASSLAAGLYNEQFF. V usage is TRBV7-6 and J usage is TRBJ2-1; TRBD2 agrees at 7 bases. The germline gives CDR1 SGHVS, CDR2 FNYEAQ. There are 15 residues in the CDR3. The V and J ends lost 0 bases and 4 bases, in that order; junction bases with no gene match: 3.

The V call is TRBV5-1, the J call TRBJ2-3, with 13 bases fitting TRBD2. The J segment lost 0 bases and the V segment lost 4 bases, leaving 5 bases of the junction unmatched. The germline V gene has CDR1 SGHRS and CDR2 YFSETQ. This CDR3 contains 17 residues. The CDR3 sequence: CASSRTSGGFSTDTQYF. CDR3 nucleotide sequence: TGCGCCAGCAGCCGGACTAGCGGGGGTTTTAGCACAGATACGCAGTATTTT.

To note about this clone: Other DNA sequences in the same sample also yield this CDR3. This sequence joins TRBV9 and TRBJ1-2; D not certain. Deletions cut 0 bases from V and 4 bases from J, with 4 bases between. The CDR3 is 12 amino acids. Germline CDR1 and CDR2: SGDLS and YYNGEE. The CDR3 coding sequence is TGTGCCAGCAGCGTAGGCGGCTATGGCTACACCTTC. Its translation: CASSVGGYGYTF.

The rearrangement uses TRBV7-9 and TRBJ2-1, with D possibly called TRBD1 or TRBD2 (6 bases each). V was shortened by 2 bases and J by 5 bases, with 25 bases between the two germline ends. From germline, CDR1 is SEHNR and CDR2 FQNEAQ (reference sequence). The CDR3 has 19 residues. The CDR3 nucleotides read TGTGCCAGCAGCTTAATGGTTGCCCTCCTTAGAGGGGGGAACAATGAGCAGTTCTTC. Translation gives CASSLMVALLRGGNNEQFF.

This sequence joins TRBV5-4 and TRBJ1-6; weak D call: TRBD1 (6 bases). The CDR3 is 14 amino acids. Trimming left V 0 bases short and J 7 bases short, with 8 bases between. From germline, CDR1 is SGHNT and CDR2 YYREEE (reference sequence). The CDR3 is CASSLDQGNSPLHF. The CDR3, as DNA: TGTGCCAGCAGCTTGGATCAGGGGAATTCACCCCTCCACTTT.

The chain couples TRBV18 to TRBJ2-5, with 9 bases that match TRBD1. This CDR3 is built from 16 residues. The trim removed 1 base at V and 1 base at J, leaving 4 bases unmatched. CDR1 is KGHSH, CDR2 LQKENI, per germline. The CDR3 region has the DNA TGTGCCAGCTCACCACAGCAACAGGGGGCCCAAGAGACCCAGTACTTC. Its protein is CASSPQQQGAQETQYF.

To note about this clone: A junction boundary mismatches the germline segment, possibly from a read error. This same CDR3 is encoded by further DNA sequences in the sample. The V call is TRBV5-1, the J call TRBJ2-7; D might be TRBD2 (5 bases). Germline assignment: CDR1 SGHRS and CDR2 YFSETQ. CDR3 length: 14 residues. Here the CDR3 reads CASSPGLNSYEQYF. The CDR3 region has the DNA TGCGCCAGCAGCCCCGGACTGAACTCCTACGAACAGTACTTC.

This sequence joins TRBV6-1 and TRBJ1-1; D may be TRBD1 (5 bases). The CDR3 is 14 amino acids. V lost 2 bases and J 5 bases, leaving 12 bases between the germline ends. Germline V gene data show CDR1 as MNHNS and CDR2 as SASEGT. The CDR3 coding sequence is TGTGCCAGCAGTGAAAACCCAGGGTGGACTGAAGCTTTCTTT. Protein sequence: CASSENPGWTEAFF.

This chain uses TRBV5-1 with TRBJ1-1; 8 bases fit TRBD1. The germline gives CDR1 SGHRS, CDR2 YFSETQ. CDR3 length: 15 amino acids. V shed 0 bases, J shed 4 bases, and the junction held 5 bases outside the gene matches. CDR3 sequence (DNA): TGCGCCAGCAGCTTGGTTAGTGACAGGGGCACTGAAGCTTTCTTT. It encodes CASSLVSDRGTEAFF.

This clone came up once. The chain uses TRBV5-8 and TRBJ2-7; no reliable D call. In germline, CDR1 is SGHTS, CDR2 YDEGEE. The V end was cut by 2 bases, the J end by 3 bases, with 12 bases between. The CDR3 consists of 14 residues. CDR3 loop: CASSLGGSLYEQYF. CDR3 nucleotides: TGTGCCAGCAGCTTAGGCGGCAGTCTCTACGAGCAGTACTTC.

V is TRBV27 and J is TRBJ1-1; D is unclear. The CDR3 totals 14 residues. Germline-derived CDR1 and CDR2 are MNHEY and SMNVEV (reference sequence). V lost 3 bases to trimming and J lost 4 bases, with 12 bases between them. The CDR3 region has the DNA TGTGCCAGCAGTTTTAGGGCAGAACGCACTGAAGCTTTCTTT. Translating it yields CASSFRAERTEAFF.

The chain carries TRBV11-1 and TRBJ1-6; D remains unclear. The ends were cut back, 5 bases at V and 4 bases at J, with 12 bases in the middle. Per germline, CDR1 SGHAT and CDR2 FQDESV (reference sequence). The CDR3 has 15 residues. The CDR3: CASSADLGYNSPLHF. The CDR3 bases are TGTGCCAGCAGCGCGGACCTGGGGTATAATTCACCCCTCCACTTT.

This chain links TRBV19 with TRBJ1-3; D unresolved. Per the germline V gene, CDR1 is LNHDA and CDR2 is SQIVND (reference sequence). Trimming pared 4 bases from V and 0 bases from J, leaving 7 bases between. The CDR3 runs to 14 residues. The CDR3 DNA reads TGTGCCAGTAGTACGCAGAGCTCTGGAAACACCATATATTTT. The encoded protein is CASSTQSSGNTIYF.

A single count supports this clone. The CDR3 protein is CASRRTRGDQPQHF. The CDR3 DNA sequence: TGTGCCAGCAGAAGGACCCGGGGAGACCAGCCCCAGCATTTT. The V gene is TRBV5-8, the J gene TRBJ1-5; D is undetermined. CDR3 size: 14 residues. Per the germline V gene, CDR1 is SGHTS and CDR2 is YDEGEE. V gave up 5 bases and J gave up 7 bases, with 16 bases separating them. The variable domain in full, completed from reference TRBV5-8 and TRBJ1-5, reads EAGVTQSPTHLIKTRGQQATLRCSPISGHTSVYWYQQALGLGLQFLLWYDEGEERNRGNFPPRFSGRQFPNYSSELNVNALELEDSALYLCASRRTRGDQPQHFGDGTRLSIL.

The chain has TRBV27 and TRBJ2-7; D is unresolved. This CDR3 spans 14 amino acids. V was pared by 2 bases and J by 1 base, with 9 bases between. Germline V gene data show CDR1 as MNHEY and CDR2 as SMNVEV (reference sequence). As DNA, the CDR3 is TGTGCCAGCAGTTTACAGGTACATTCCTACGAGCAGTACTTC. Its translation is CASSLQVHSYEQYF.

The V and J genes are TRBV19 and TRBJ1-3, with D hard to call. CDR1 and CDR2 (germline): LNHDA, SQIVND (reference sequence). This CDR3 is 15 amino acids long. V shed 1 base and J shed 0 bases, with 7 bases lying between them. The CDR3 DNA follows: TGTGCCAGTAGTATAGCGCGGAGCTCTGGAAACACCATATATTTT. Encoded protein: CASSIARSSGNTIYF.

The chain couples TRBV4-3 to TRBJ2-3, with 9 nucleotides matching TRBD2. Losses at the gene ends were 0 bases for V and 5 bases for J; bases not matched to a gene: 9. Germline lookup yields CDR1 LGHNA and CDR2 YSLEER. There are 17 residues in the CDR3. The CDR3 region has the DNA TGCGCCAGCAGCCAAGAAATAGCGGGGGCCCGAGGAGATACGCAGTATTTT. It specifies CASSQEIAGARGDTQYF.

The CDR3 region is CASSDGQGGSYGYTF. The CDR3 DNA is TGTGCCAGCAGCGACGGACAGGGTGGAAGCTATGGCTACACCTTC. The V gene is TRBV9, the J gene TRBJ1-2; 8 bases map to TRBD1. The CDR3 totals 15 residues. Germline assignment: CDR1 SGDLS and CDR2 YYNGEE. The V and J ends lost 3 bases and 4 bases, in that order; junction bases with no gene match: 8.

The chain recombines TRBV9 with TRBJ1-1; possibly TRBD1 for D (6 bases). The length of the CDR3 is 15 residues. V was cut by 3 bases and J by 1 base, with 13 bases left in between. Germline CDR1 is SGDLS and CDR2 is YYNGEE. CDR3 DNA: TGTGCCAGCAGCGGTCGGCAGGGGTGGAACACTGAAGCTTTCTTT. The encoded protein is CASSGRQGWNTEAFF.

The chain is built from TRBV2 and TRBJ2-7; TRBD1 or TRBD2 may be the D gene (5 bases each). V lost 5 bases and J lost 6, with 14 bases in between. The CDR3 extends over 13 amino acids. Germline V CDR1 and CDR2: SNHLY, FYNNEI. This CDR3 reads CASSRGGWREQYF. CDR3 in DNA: TGTGCCAGCAGTCGTGGGGGTTGGCGCGAGCAGTACTTC.

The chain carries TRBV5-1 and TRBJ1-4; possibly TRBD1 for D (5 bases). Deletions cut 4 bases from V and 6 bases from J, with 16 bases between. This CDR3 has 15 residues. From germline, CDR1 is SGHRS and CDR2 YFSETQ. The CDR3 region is CASSPGGTPDEKLFF. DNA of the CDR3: TGCGCCAGCAGCCCGGGGGGGACTCCCGATGAAAAACTGTTTTTT.